This T cell receptor (beta chain) was observed in a study of blood T cell repertoires in COVID-19 (dated by TCRdb to 2018 to 2021). Broadly, across the study: Samples covering the acute and convalescent phases of COVID-19 were provided by collaborators in the United States, Italy and Spain. The material from the prospective study consisted of cDNA or gDNA derived from T cells, B-cell-depleted T cells, or PBMCs. Subjects who had been exposed to COVID-19, were actively infected with it, or had recovered from it provided the deeply sampled blood TCRbeta repertoires that made up the dataset. The repertoires were made available in a free public database intended to serve as a resource for research on the immune response to SARS-CoV-2. The samples were drawn from two sources: the first 160 participants of the ongoing ImmuneRACE study, and over 950 subjects contributed by 6 global collaborators. A de-identified subject ID, COVID-19 status, age in years and sex were almost always included in the sample metadata. Where available, HLA class I and class II types were taken from metadata supplied by the sample provider and were not determined by assay-based typing.

Another Seattle source contributed samples from volunteer blood donors who had recovered from COVID-19. Whole blood was collected in K2EDTA tubes by collaborating institutions according to the institutions' own protocols. Collaborator samples were shipped for TCRbeta analysis as frozen whole blood, isolated PBMCs, or DNA extracted from either sample type. On this clone itself: Its antigen has not been determined. Base qualities are missing; no much larger clone stands one base away. At the DNA level, this CDR3 is encoded by other sequences in the same sample as well.

TCRbeta CDR3 regions were amplified from genomic DNA using the immunoSEQ Assay, a bias-controlled multiplex PCR. On the authors' methods: Within the assay, amplification of reference gene primers was used to estimate how many nucleated cells each sample contained. To quantify the absolute abundance of each unique TCRbeta CDR3 rearrangement, sequence reads were collapsed and filtered. For each sample, productive Simpson clonality was calculated by taking the square root of Simpson's diversity index across productive rearrangements. TCRdb provides this immuneACCESS table in a form limited to in-frame rearrangements. Some clones are lacking; in checked studies, under half of them reflect an unresolved V gene, and why the rest are absent is not known. D and trimming were read from the DNA, whereas the V and J calls and clone size are those reported in that table. The sample profile shows nearly 250,000 clones; around nine tenths of them were found once. The biggest ten clones account for around 1.7% of the sample.

The paper as a whole reports these results and caveats: The amount of clinical and demographic metadata varied by source and participant and was provided uncurated.

The clonotype comes from a woman aged 55 to 70 who had recovered from COVID-19. Sequencing was done on a sample of peripheral blood.

CDR3 reads: CASSVENYGSTDTQYF. The bases are TGTGCCAGCAGCGTCGAAAACTATGGAAGCACAGATACGCAGTATTTT. The receptor chain draws on TRBV5-5 and TRBJ2-3; a confident D gene designation cannot be given. The CDR3 holds 16 amino acids from the cysteine to the phenylalanine. Of all the DNA, just the CDR3 is kept, 48 bases in frame from base 1. Trimming costs V 4 bases and J 0 bases, and their ends lie 15 bases apart. According to the germline V gene (reference sequence), CDR1 reads SGHKS and CDR2 reads YYEKEE. Full variable domain (CDR3 extended with the reference TRBV5-5 and TRBJ2-3 proteins): DAGVTQSPTHLIKTRGQQVTLRCSPISGHKSVSWYQQVLGQGPQFIFQYYEKEERGRGNFPDRFSARQFPNYSSELNVNALLLGDSALYLCASSVENYGSTDTQYFGPGTRLTVL.